These 5 T cell receptor beta chains were sequenced from one sample in a study of blood T cell repertoires in COVID-19. Profiling relied on immunoSEQ multiplex PCR, and the TCRdb table lists in-frame clones only, not all of them. Here the sample spans about 69,000 clones, 75% to 85% being singletons. The sample comprised peripheral blood. The receptors here all came from a human donor in a cohort sampled during active COVID-19.

The rearrangement links TRBV18 to TRBJ2-2; TRBD2 is a possible D gene (7 bases). Between the trimmed V and J ends, which lost 0 bases and 2 bases, there was a span of 10 bases. Germline-derived CDR1 and CDR2 are KGHSH and LQKENI. The CDR3 has 16 residues. The CDR3 DNA reads TGTGCCAGCTCACCACCGGGGGGGCCTAACACCGGGGAGCTGTTTTTT. Translating it yields CASSPPGGPNTGELFF.

This chain uses TRBV5-1 with TRBJ1-6; D gene unclear. The CDR3 totals 17 residues. V shed 1 base and J shed 1 base, with 12 bases lying between them. Germline V gives CDR1 SGHRS, CDR2 YFSETQ. As DNA, the CDR3 is TGCGCCAGCAGCTTGAACGGGGTTGGGTCCTATAATTCACCCCTCCACTTT. This encodes CASSLNGVGSYNSPLHF.

This clone has at least ten counts. The V call is TRBV7-8, the J call TRBJ2-7, with D possibly TRBD1 on 5 matching bases. The germline CDR1 and CDR2 sequences are SGHVS and FQNEAQ. The CDR3 loop spans 16 amino acids. Trimming took 5 bases from V and 6 from J, leaving 23 bases between them. The CDR3 DNA reads TGTGCCAGCAGCCCACAAGTCTTGGGGCTCCAACCCGAGCAGTACTTC. Translation gives CASSPQVLGLQPEQYF.

This clone appeared once. The chain has TRBV12-3 or TRBV12-4 and TRBJ2-7, with D unresolved. The CDR3 has 13 residues. Trimming left V 6 bases short and J 2 bases short, with 11 bases between. The CDR3 reads CASSLEVPYEQYF. In nucleotides, the CDR3 is TGTGCCAGCAGCCTCGAGGTGCCCTACGAGCAGTACTTC.

V and J are TRBV5-6 and TRBJ2-1; D possibly corresponds to TRBD1 (5 bases). The length of the CDR3 is 15 residues. CDR1 and CDR2 from the germline V gene are SGHDT and YYEEEE. V dropped 2 bases and J dropped 6 bases, with 15 bases sitting between them. The CDR3 DNA reads TGTGCCAGCAGCTTCGAGGCCCTAGGGGCCAATGAGCAGTTCTTC. It translates to CASSFEALGANEQFF.